These T cell receptor beta chains were read from a single sample in a study of OX40 agonist ivuxolimab in advanced cancers. Some clones are missing from TCRdb's copy, which holds only in-frame ones; the method was immunoSEQ multiplex PCR. The sample carries approximately 76,000 clones, roughly 85% recorded once. The sequencing used CD4+ or CD8+ T cells sorted from blood, collected in a trial of the OX40 agonist ivuxolimab. The origin of the receptors is an adult with an advanced solid tumor such as melanoma, head and neck, liver or kidney cancer. The CDR3 runs from the conserved cysteine through the conserved F or W. A D gene is named only where the DNA matches it firmly. Clone size is given for some rows only: seen once, a few or many times, or a class if the clone is expanded.

v_gene: TRBV7-2
j_gene: TRBJ2-7
abundance: .
d_gene: TRBD2
CDR3aa: CASSTLAGPYEQYF
CDR3nt: TGTGCCAGCAGTACACTAGCGGGGCCCTACGAGCAGTACTTC

v_gene: TRBV7-9
j_gene: TRBJ2-7
abundance: .
d_gene: TRBD2
CDR3aa: CASSPVAGLAGDYEQYF
CDR3nt: TGTGCCAGCAGCCCCGTCGCGGGACTAGCGGGAGATTACGAGCAGTACTTC

v_gene: TRBV12-5
j_gene: TRBJ2-3
abundance: .
d_gene: .
CDR3aa: CASGSGRRSDTQYF
CDR3nt: TGTGCTAGTGGTTCCGGTCGACGGTCAGATACGCAGTATTTT

v_gene: TRBV25-1
j_gene: TRBJ2-7
abundance: .
d_gene: TRBD1
CDR3aa: CASSGNYPGQGHEQYF
CDR3nt: TGTGCCAGCAGTGGGAATTACCCGGGACAGGGACACGAGCAGTACTTC

v_gene: TRBV30
j_gene: TRBJ1-1
abundance: .
d_gene: .
CDR3aa: CAWSVTSNTEAFF
CDR3nt: TGTGCCTGGAGTGTAACCTCGAACACTGAAGCTTTCTTT

v_gene: TRBV11-2
j_gene: TRBJ2-7
abundance: .
d_gene: TRBD1
CDR3aa: CASSPGQGGGEQYF
CDR3nt: TGTGCCAGCAGCCCCGGACAGGGGGGGGGAGAGCAGTACTTC

v_gene: TRBV28
j_gene: TRBJ1-2
abundance: few
d_gene: .
CDR3aa: CASSPRQGGMYGYTF
CDR3nt: TGTGCCAGCAGTCCCCGGCAGGGAGGAATGTATGGCTACACCTTC

v_gene: TRBV2
j_gene: TRBJ2-7
abundance: .
d_gene: TRBD1
CDR3aa: CASSQAGTGGFEQYF
CDR3nt: TGTGCCAGCAGCCAAGCCGGGACAGGGGGTTTCGAGCAGTACTTC

v_gene: TRBV18
j_gene: TRBJ1-1
abundance: .
d_gene: .
CDR3aa: CASSQKDITTAFF
CDR3nt: TGTGCCAGCTCCCAAAAGGACATAACGACGGCTTTCTTT

v_gene: TRBV5-1
j_gene: TRBJ2-3
abundance: .
d_gene: TRBD2
CDR3aa: CASSPRTSGRGTDTQYF
CDR3nt: TGCGCCAGCAGCCCCCGGACTAGCGGGAGGGGAACAGATACGCAGTATTTT

v_gene: TRBV7-3
j_gene: TRBJ1-2
abundance: few
d_gene: TRBD1
CDR3aa: CASSPGQNYGYTF
CDR3nt: TGTGCCAGCAGCCCGGGACAGAACTATGGCTACACCTTC

v_gene: TRBV6-6
j_gene: TRBJ2-7
abundance: once
d_gene: .
CDR3aa: CASSLSINEQYF
CDR3nt: TGTGCCAGCAGCCTCTCGATCAACGAGCAGTACTTC

v_gene: TRBV10-3
j_gene: TRBJ2-6
abundance: .
d_gene: TRBD2
CDR3aa: CAIRISGPSHSGANVLTF
CDR3nt: TGTGCCATCAGAATTAGCGGGCCCTCTCACTCTGGGGCCAACGTCCTGACTTTC

v_gene: TRBV5-1
j_gene: TRBJ2-3
abundance: .
d_gene: TRBD2
CDR3aa: CASSRVAGGLAPDTQYF
CDR3nt: TGCGCCAGCAGCAGGGTAGCGGGGGGGCTCGCACCAGATACGCAGTATTTT

v_gene: TRBV18
j_gene: TRBJ2-7
abundance: .
d_gene: .
CDR3aa: CASSDLLGAEQYF
CDR3nt: TGTGCCAGCTCAGATTTGTTAGGGGCGGAGCAGTACTTC

v_gene: TRBV27
j_gene: TRBJ1-6
abundance: .
d_gene: .
CDR3aa: CASRLQGPSPLHF
CDR3nt: TGTGCCAGCAGGTTACAGGGCCCTTCACCCCTCCACTTT

v_gene: TRBV7-9
j_gene: TRBJ2-7
abundance: .
d_gene: TRBD1
CDR3aa: CASSLVPGQGAHEQYF
CDR3nt: TGTGCCAGCAGCTTAGTCCCGGGACAGGGGGCTCACGAGCAGTACTTC

v_gene: TRBV4-3
j_gene: TRBJ1-4
abundance: .
d_gene: .
CDR3aa: CASSQEWEYEKLFF
CDR3nt: TGCGCCAGCAGCCAAGAATGGGAATATGAAAAACTGTTTTTT

v_gene: TRBV19
j_gene: TRBJ2-6
abundance: once
d_gene: TRBD1
CDR3aa: CASRGTGGSGANVLTF
CDR3nt: TGTGCCAGTAGGGGGACAGGGGGCTCTGGGGCCAACGTCCTGACTTTC

v_gene: TRBV6-1
j_gene: TRBJ1-2
abundance: .
d_gene: .
CDR3aa: CASSEKHVYGYTF
CDR3nt: TGTGCCAGCAGTGAAAAACATGTTTATGGCTACACCTTC

v_gene: TRBV27
j_gene: TRBJ1-1
abundance: .
d_gene: TRBD1
CDR3aa: CASSLKTGGRTEAFF
CDR3nt: TGTGCCAGCAGTCTGAAAACAGGGGGGCGCACTGAAGCTTTCTTT

v_gene: TRBV19
j_gene: TRBJ2-7
abundance: few
d_gene: .
CDR3aa: CASGGPPYEQYF
CDR3nt: TGTGCCTCCGGGGGCCCTCCCTACGAGCAGTACTTC

v_gene: TRBV7-2
j_gene: TRBJ1-4
abundance: .
d_gene: .
CDR3aa: CASSYRGGGHEKLFF
CDR3nt: TGTGCCAGCAGCTACCGGGGAGGGGGTCATGAAAAACTGTTTTTT

v_gene: TRBV30
j_gene: TRBJ1-2
abundance: .
d_gene: TRBD1
CDR3aa: CAWSAGGRNYGYTF
CDR3nt: TGTGCCTGGAGTGCAGGGGGCAGGAACTATGGCTACACCTTC

v_gene: TRBV19
j_gene: TRBJ1-3
abundance: .
d_gene: TRBD1
CDR3aa: CASSFLRGDSGNTIYF
CDR3nt: TGTGCCAGTAGTTTCCTCAGGGGGGACTCTGGAAACACCATATATTTT

v_gene: TRBV7-2
j_gene: TRBJ1-5
abundance: .
d_gene: .
CDR3aa: CASSLVGDQPQHF
CDR3nt: TGTGCCAGCAGCTTAGTTGGCGATCAGCCCCAGCATTTT

v_gene: TRBV6-1
j_gene: TRBJ2-7
abundance: once
d_gene: TRBD2
CDR3aa: CASSVRELGYEQYF
CDR3nt: TGTGCCAGCAGTGTGCGGGAGTTGGGGTACGAGCAGTACTTC

v_gene: TRBV7-8
j_gene: TRBJ2-1
abundance: .
d_gene: .
CDR3aa: CASSLLEGSYNEQFF
CDR3nt: TGTGCCAGCAGCTTACTAGAGGGCTCCTACAATGAGCAGTTCTTC

v_gene: TRBV2
j_gene: TRBJ1-3
abundance: .
d_gene: .
CDR3aa: CASSEREGNTIYF
CDR3nt: TGTGCCAGCAGTGAACGGGAGGGAAACACCATATATTTT

v_gene: TRBV18
j_gene: TRBJ1-1
abundance: .
d_gene: .
CDR3aa: CASSRSGVLEAFF
CDR3nt: TGTGCCAGCTCACGTTCAGGGGTTCTTGAAGCTTTCTTT

v_gene: TRBV2
j_gene: TRBJ2-5
abundance: .
d_gene: TRBD2
CDR3aa: CARPARVAGRETQYF
CDR3nt: TGTGCCAGGCCAGCTAGGGTAGCGGGAAGAGAGACCCAGTACTTC

v_gene: TRBV4-1
j_gene: TRBJ2-7
abundance: .
d_gene: .
CDR3aa: CASSQDGAGEQYF
CDR3nt: TGCGCCAGCAGCCAAGATGGGGCGGGCGAGCAGTACTTC

v_gene: TRBV9
j_gene: TRBJ2-2
abundance: .
d_gene: .
CDR3aa: CASSSGNTGELFF
CDR3nt: TGTGCCAGCAGTAGCGGGAACACCGGGGAGCTGTTTTTT

v_gene: TRBV7-2
j_gene: TRBJ1-1
abundance: .
d_gene: .
CDR3aa: CASSLLSTNTEAFF
CDR3nt: TGTGCCAGCAGCTTACTTAGCACTAACACTGAAGCTTTCTTT

v_gene: TRBV7-9
j_gene: TRBJ1-4
abundance: .
d_gene: .
CDR3aa: CASSQGATGGNEKLFF
CDR3nt: TGCGCCAGCAGCCAAGGGGCCACAGGCGGCAATGAAAAACTGTTTTTT

v_gene: TRBV6-5
j_gene: TRBJ2-7
abundance: .
d_gene: TRBD1
CDR3aa: CASIRGTGPYEQYF
CDR3nt: TGTGCCAGCATCAGGGGGACAGGGCCCTACGAGCAGTACTTC

v_gene: TRBV6-5
j_gene: TRBJ1-2
abundance: .
d_gene: .
CDR3aa: CASRGGIGNGYTF
CDR3nt: TGTGCCAGCAGGGGAGGGATCGGGAATGGCTACACCTTC

v_gene: TRBV7-8
j_gene: TRBJ2-3
abundance: .
d_gene: .
CDR3aa: CASSLRFDLLTDTQYF
CDR3nt: TGTGCCAGCAGCTTAAGGTTCGACCTCCTCACAGATACGCAGTATTTT

v_gene: TRBV7-2
j_gene: TRBJ1-2
abundance: .
d_gene: TRBD1
CDR3aa: CASSSRQGGNGYTF
CDR3nt: TGTGCCAGCAGCTCAAGACAGGGAGGGAATGGCTACACCTTC

v_gene: TRBV18
j_gene: TRBJ1-1
abundance: .
d_gene: .
CDR3aa: CASSPRANTEAFF
CDR3nt: TGTGCCAGCTCACCACGCGCGAACACTGAAGCTTTCTTT

v_gene: TRBV4-1
j_gene: TRBJ2-7
abundance: .
d_gene: .
CDR3aa: CASSQNSGEYEQYF
CDR3nt: TGCGCCAGCAGCCAAAATAGCGGAGAGTACGAGCAGTACTTC

v_gene: TRBV9
j_gene: TRBJ2-5
abundance: .
d_gene: TRBD2
CDR3aa: CASSKLPGLAGVGETQYF
CDR3nt: TGTGCCAGCAGCAAACTCCCGGGACTAGCGGGAGTTGGCGAGACCCAGTACTTC

v_gene: TRBV5-8
j_gene: TRBJ1-5
abundance: .
d_gene: TRBD1
CDR3aa: CASSFSKGAQDQPQHF
CDR3nt: TGTGCCAGCAGCTTTAGTAAGGGGGCGCAGGATCAGCCCCAGCATTTT